This T cell receptor (beta chain) was sequenced for a study of shared clonotypes between healthy human individuals. As for the study in general: Donors had three CD4 naive, three CD4 memory, two CD8 naive and one CD8 memory plate apiece.

Clones were sequenced by immunoSEQ multiplex PCR, and TCRdb holds only the in-frame ones, with some missing. This sample has around 2,000,000 clones, with 85% to 95% found just once. Comments on this clone: Its target is not known.

Deletions cut 5 bases from V and 1 base from J, with 15 bases between. Germline CDR1 SGHAT, CDR2 FQNNGV. The CDR3 is 16 amino acids. Whole-study findings and limits: Lower generation probabilities were found for non-shared clonotypes than for those shared by all four donors. Clonotype sharing among donors likely depends on sequencing depth.

The genes are TRBV11-2 and TRBJ1-3; possibly TRBD1 for D (6 bases). Sequenced input: naive CD4+ T cells sorted from blood. Stated subset: CD45RA+ positively selected. The source is a man aged 18 to 35 in good health. The CDR3 sequence is CASSTLTGKSGNTIYF. The DNA for the CDR3 is TGTGCCAGCAGCACCCTCACAGGGAAATCTGGAAACACCATATATTTT.